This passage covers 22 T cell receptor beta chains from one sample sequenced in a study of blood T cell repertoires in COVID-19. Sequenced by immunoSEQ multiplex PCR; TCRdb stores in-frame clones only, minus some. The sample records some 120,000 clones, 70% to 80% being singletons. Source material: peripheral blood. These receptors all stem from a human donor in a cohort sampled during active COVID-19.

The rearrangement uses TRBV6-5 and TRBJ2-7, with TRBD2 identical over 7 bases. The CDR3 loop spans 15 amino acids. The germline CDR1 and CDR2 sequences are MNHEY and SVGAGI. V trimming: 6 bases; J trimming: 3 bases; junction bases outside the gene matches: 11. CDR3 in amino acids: CASRDPGLTRYEQYF. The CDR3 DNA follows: TGTGCCAGCAGGGATCCGGGACTAACCCGCTACGAGCAGTACTTC.

This CDR3 is CASSSLFSRGSYNEQFF. The CDR3 bases are TGTGCCAGCAGTTCCCTTTTCTCGCGGGGGTCCTACAATGAGCAGTTCTTC. V usage is TRBV6-2 or TRBV6-3 and J usage is TRBJ2-1; 7 nucleotides agree with TRBD2. CDR3 length: 17 residues. The germline V gene has CDR1 MNHEY and CDR2 SVGEGT. V was pared by 4 bases and J by 1 base, with 10 bases of the junction left unmatched.

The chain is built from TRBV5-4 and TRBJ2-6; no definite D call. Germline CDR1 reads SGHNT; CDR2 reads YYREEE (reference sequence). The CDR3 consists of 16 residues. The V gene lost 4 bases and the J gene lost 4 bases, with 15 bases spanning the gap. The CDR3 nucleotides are TGTGCCAGCAGCCCGGCGCAGGCGCTCGGGGCCAACGTCCTGACTTTC. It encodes CASSPAQALGANVLTF.

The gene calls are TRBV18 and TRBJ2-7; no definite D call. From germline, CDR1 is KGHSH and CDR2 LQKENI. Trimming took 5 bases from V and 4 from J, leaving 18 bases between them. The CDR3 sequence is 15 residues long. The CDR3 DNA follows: TGTGCCAGCTCAATCCACCTGGGTGGGCAGTACGAGCAGTACTTC. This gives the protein CASSIHLGGQYEQYF.

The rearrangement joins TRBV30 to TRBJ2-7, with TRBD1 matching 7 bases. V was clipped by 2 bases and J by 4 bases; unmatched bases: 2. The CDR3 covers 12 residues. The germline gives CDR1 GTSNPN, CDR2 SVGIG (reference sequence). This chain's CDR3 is CAWSTGVYEQYF. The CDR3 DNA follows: TGTGCCTGGAGTACAGGGGTGTACGAGCAGTACTTC.

The chain's CDR3 is CASSPTPGEEAFF. The CDR3 DNA is TGTGCCAGCAGTCCAACTCCGGGTGAGGAAGCTTTCTTT. The J gene is TRBJ1-1, the V gene TRBV28, with D unresolved. The CDR3 consists of 13 residues. The V gene lost 5 bases and the J gene lost 8 bases, with 15 bases spanning the gap. CDR1 MDHEN and CDR2 SYDVKM come from the germline V gene. Filled out from reference TRBV28 and TRBJ1-1, the complete variable domain reads DVKVTQSSRYLVKRTGEKVFLECVQDMDHENMFWYRQDPGLGLRLIYFSYDVKMKEKGDIPEGYSVSREKKERFSLILESASTNQTSMYLCASSPTPGEEAFFGQGTRLTVV.

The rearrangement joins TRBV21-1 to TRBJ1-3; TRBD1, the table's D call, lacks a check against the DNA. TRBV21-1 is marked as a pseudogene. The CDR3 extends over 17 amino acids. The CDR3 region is CASSNVWAIDSGNTIYF. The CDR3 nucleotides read TGTGCCAGCAGCAATGTTTGGGCTATAGACTCTGGAAACACCATATATTTT.

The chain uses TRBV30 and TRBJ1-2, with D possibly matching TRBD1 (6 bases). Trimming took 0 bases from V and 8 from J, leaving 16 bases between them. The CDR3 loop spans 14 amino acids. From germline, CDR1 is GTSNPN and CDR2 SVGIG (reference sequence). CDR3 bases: TGTGCCTGGAGTGTACAAGGGGGTTCGGGCGGCTACACCTTC. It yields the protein CAWSVQGGSGGYTF. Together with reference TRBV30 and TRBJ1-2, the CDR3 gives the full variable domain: SQTIHQWPATLVQPVGSPLSLECTVEGTSNPNLYWYRQAAGRGLQLLFYSVGIGQISSEVPQNLSASRPQDRQFILSSKKLLLSDSGFYLCAWSVQGGSGGYTFGSGTRLTVV.

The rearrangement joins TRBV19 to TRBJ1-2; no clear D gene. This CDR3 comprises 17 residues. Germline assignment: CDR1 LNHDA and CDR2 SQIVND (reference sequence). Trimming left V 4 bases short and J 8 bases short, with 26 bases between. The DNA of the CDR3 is TGTGCCAGTAGTACAGACCTACCGACGGGGATCGTACGGGGCTACACCTTC. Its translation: CASSTDLPTGIVRGYTF. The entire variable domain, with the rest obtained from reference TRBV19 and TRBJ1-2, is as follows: DGGITQSPKYLFRKEGQNVTLSCEQNLNHDAMYWYRQDPGQGLRLIYYSQIVNDFQKGDIAEGYSVSREKKESFPLTVTSAQKNPTAFYLCASSTDLPTGIVRGYTFGSGTRLTVV.

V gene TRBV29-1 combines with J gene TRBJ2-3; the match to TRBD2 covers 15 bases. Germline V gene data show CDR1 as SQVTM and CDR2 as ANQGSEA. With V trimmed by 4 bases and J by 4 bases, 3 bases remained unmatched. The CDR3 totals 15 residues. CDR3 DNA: TGCAGCGTTGGGACTAGCGGGGGGGCATCAGATACGCAGTATTTT. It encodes CSVGTSGGASDTQYF.

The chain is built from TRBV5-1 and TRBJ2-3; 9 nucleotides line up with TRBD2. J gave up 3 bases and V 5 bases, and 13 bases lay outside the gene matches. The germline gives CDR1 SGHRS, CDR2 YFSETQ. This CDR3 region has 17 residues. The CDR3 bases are TGCGCCAGCAGAACAGGGACTAGCAGTTTTAGGACAGATACGCAGTATTTT. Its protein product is CASRTGTSSFRTDTQYF.

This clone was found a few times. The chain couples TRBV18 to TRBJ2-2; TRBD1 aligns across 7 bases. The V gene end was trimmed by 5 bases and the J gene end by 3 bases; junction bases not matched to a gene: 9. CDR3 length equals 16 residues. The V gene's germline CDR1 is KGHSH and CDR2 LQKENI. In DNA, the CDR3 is TGTGCCAGCTCAAGAGCGACAGGGTGGTACACCGGGGAGCTGTTTTTT. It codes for CASSRATGWYTGELFF.

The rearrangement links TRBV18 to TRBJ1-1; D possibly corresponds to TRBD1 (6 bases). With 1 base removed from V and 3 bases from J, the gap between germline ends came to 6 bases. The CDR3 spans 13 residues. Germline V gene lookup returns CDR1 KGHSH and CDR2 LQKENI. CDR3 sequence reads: CASSPRQDTEAFF. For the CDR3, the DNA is TGTGCCAGCTCACCACGACAGGACACTGAAGCTTTCTTT.

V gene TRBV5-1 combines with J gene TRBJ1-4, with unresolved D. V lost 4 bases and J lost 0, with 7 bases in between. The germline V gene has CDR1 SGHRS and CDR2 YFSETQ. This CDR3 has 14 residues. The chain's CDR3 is CASSPLATNEKLFF. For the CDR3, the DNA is TGCGCCAGCAGCCCCCTAGCAACTAATGAAAAACTGTTTTTT.

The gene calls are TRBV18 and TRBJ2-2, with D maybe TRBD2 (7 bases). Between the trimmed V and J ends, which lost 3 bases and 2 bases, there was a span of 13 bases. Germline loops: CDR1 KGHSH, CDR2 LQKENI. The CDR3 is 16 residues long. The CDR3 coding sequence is TGTGCCAGCTCACCGAGGGGGGGCCTAAACACCGGGGAGCTGTTTTTT. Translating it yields CASSPRGGLNTGELFF.

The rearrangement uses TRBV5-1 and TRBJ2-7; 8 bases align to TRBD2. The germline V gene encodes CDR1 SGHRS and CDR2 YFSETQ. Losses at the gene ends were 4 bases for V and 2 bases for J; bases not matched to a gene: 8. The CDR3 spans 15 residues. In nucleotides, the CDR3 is TGCGCCAGCAGCGCCCTCGGGGGGGAACCCTACGAGCAGTACTTC. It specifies CASSALGGEPYEQYF. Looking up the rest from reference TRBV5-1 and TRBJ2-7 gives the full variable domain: KAGVTQTPRYLIKTRGQQVTLSCSPISGHRSVSWYQQTPGQGLQFLFEYFSETQRNKGNFPGRFSGRQFSNSRSEMNVSTLELGDSALYLCASSALGGEPYEQYFGPGTRLTVT.

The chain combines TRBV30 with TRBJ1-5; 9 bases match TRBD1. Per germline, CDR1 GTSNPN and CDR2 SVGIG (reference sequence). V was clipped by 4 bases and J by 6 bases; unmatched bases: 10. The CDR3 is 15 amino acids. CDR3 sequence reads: CAWKGQGPPSQPQHF. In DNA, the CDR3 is TGTGCCTGGAAAGGACAGGGGCCTCCAAGTCAGCCCCAGCATTTT.

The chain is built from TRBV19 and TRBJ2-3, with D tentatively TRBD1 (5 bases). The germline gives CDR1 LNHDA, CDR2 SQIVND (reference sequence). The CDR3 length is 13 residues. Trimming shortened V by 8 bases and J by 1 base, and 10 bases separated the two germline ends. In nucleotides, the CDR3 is TGTGCCAGTGCCGTAGGGGGCACAGATACGCAGTATTTT. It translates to CASAVGGTDTQYF.

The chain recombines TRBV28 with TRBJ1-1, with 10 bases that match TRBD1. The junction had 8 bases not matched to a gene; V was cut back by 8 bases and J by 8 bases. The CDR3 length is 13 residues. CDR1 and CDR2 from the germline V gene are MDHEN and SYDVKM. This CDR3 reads CASPPRTGGEAFF. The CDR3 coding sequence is TGTGCCAGCCCGCCCAGGACAGGGGGAGAAGCTTTCTTT.

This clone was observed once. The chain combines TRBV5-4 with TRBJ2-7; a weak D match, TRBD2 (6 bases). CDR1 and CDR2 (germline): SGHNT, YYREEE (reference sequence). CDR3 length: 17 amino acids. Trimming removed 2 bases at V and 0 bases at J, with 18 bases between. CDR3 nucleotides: TGTGCCAGCAGCTTTGGGAGGAAGGGTCCCGACTCCTACGAGCAGTACTTC. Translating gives CASSFGRKGPDSYEQYF.

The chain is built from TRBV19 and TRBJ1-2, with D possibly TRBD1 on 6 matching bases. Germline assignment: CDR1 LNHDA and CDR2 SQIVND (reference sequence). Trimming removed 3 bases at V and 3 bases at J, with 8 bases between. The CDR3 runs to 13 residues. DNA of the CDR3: TGTGCCAGTAGTATTCAGGGGTACTATGGCTACACCTTC. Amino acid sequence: CASSIQGYYGYTF.

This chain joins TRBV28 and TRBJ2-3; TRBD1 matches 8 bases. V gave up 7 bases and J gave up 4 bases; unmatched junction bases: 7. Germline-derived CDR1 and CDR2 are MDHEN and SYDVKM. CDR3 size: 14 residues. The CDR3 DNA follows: TGTGCCAGCACGACCAGGGGGCCGCCAGATACGCAGTATTTT. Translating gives CASTTRGPPDTQYF.